Listed below are T cell receptor beta chains from one sample, sequenced in a study of T cells in Graves' hyperthyroidism and ophthalmopathy. TCRdb analysed the multiplex PCR reads with MiXCR anew, one entry per CDR3 protein. The sample gives around 690,000 distinct CDR3 sequences, roughly 17% of which show up once; 15% is in the top ten. Sequenced: blood. The source of these receptors is a man aged 45 to 65 with Graves' hyperthyroidism. CDR3s include the opening cysteine and the closing phenylalanine or tryptophan. A D gene is named only where the DNA matches it firmly. The listing skips clone size in some rows; elsewhere it reads once, few, many or a size class.

>16|TRBD1|TRBJ2-2|TRBV9|many
TGTGCCAGCAGCGTAAGAGGGACAGGGTTCACCGGGGAGCTGTTTTTT
CASSVRGTGFTGELFF
>14|-|TRBJ1-4|TRBV20-1|-
TGCAGTGCTAGGGGAGGGGCGGGTGATGAAAAACTGTTTTTT
CSARGGAGDEKLFF
>15|TRBD2|TRBJ2-3|TRBV5-1|many
TGCGCCAGCAGCATCGGGACTAGCGCTACAGATACGCAGTATTTT
CASSIGTSATDTQYF
>16|TRBD2|TRBJ2-3|TRBV9|many
TGTGCCAGCAGCGAAAGGGCTAGCGGGAGCACAGATACGCAGTATTTT
CASSERASGSTDTQYF
>14|-|TRBJ1-4|TRBV5-1|many
TGCGCCAGCACCCGAGGTGCAACTAATGAAAAACTGTTTTTT
CASTRGATNEKLFF
>14|-|TRBJ1-1|TRBV28|many
TGTGCCAGCAGTTCCCATCTTGTGAACACTGAAGCTTTCTTT
CASSSHLVNTEAFF
>14|-|TRBJ2-7|TRBV27|many
TGTGCCAGCAGGGCTCCCGGGCTTGGTTACGAGCAGTACTTC
CASRAPGLGYEQYF
>16|TRBD1|TRBJ1-4|TRBV11-2|few
TGTGCCAGCAGCTTAGATCGGGACAGGGGAGTTCTGGAACTGTTTTTT
CASSLDRDRGVLELFF
>16|TRBD2|TRBJ2-1|TRBV24-1|-
TGTGCCACCCGTGAGCGGGAGGATTCCGTCTACAATGAGCAGTTCTTC
CATREREDSVYNEQFF
>14|-|TRBJ2-1|TRBV12-3/TRBV12-4|many
TGTGCCAGCAGTTTAGGTCCTACGCGTGGTGAGCAGTTCTTC
CASSLGPTRGEQFF
>16|TRBD1|TRBJ2-6|TRBV10-3|many
TGTGCCATCAGGAAGAGACAGGGAACTGGGGCCAACGTCCTGACTTTC
CAIRKRQGTGANVLTF
>15|TRBD1|TRBJ2-1|TRBV6-1|-
TGTGCCAGCATCGACGTGGGACAGGGGGCAAATGAGCAGTTCTTC
CASIDVGQGANEQFF
>14|-|TRBJ2-2|TRBV7-9|few
TGTGCCAGCAGTTTATTCCAGGGGACCGGGGAGCTGTTTTTT
CASSLFQGTGELFF
>18|TRBD2|TRBJ2-3|TRBV10-3|many
TGTGCCATCAGTGAGACGGGGACTAGCGGGAGCTTCACAGATACGCAGTATTTT
CAISETGTSGSFTDTQYF
>15|TRBD2|TRBJ2-3|TRBV7-9|many
TGTGCCAGCAGCTTAGTAGCGGGAGACTCAGATACGCAGTATTTT
CASSLVAGDSDTQYF
>14|-|TRBJ2-1|TRBV11-2|many
TGTGCCAGCAGCTTAGTTCTCCCGAACAATGAGCAGTTCTTC
CASSLVLPNNEQFF
>19|-|TRBJ2-7|TRBV7-9|-
TGTGCCAGCAGTGTATGGGGGGGGGCACCGAGCGGGGCTGCCTACGAGCAGTACTTC
CASSVWGGAPSGAAYEQYF
>12|TRBD1|TRBJ1-2|TRBV29-1|many
TGCAGCGCACTGGGACAGGGAGATGGCTACACCTTC
CSALGQGDGYTF
>13|-|TRBJ2-2|TRBV6-2/TRBV6-3|-
TGTGCCAGCAGTGGTATTGTGGGCGGGGAGCTGTTTTTT
CASSGIVGGELFF
>17|-|TRBJ2-5|TRBV27|many
TGTGCCAGCAGTTGGACCATGGACCAAATTTACCAAGAGACCCAGTACTTC
CASSWTMDQIYQETQYF
>15|TRBD2|TRBJ2-1|TRBV30|-
TGTGCCTGGAGTGACGGGACTAGCGGTTACAATGAGCAGTTCTTC
CAWSDGTSGYNEQFF
>13|TRBD2|TRBJ2-1|TRBV7-2|few
TGTGCCAGCAGGGGGGGGGGATTCAATGAGCAGTTCTTC
CASRGGGFNEQFF
>15|TRBD1|TRBJ1-5|TRBV5-1|-
TGCGCCAGCAGCTTGGACGGACAGGGCGATCAGCCCCAGCATTTT
CASSLDGQGDQPQHF
>14|-|TRBJ1-2|TRBV6-6|many
TGTGCCAGCAGTTACTCAGGGGTTTCCTATGGCTACACCTTC
CASSYSGVSYGYTF
>15|TRBD1|TRBJ1-2|TRBV4-1|few
TGCGCCAGCAGCCCCCTAGTACAGGGGATAAGTGGCTACACCTTC
CASSPLVQGISGYTF
>15|TRBD2|TRBJ2-3|TRBV20-1|few
TGCAGTGCCATCAGGACTAGCGGGAGCACAGATACGCAGTATTTT
CSAIRTSGSTDTQYF
>12|-|TRBJ1-1|TRBV3-1|many
TGTGCCAGCAGCCAAGGAGGGCCTGAAGCTTTCTTT
CASSQGGPEAFF
>13|-|TRBJ1-6|TRBV3-1|-
TGTGCCAGCAGTCACGGCCCTAATTCACCCCTCCACTTT
CASSHGPNSPLHF
>14|TRBD2|TRBJ2-5|TRBV2|many
TGTGCCAGCATAAAGACTAGCGGGAGGGAGACCCAGTACTTC
CASIKTSGRETQYF
>12|-|TRBJ2-5|TRBV30|many
TGTGCCTGGAACGGGGGCTCGGAGACCCAGTACTTC
CAWNGGSETQYF
>15|TRBD2|TRBJ2-7|TRBV19|-
TGTGCCAGTAGCGGACTAGCGGGAGGTTTCTACGAGCAGTACTTC
CASSGLAGGFYEQYF
>17|TRBD1|TRBJ1-3|TRBV20-1|few
TGCAGTGCTAGAGCCCCCCCAGGGGGCGCGGGTGGAAACACCATATATTTT
CSARAPPGGAGGNTIYF
>13|-|TRBJ1-1|TRBV7-3|many
TGTGCCAGCAGCTCGCGACCAGACACTGAAGCTTTCTTT
CASSSRPDTEAFF
>14|-|TRBJ2-4|TRBV7-9|-
TGTGCCAGCAGCTTAGTAGGGTCGATGGGGATTCAGTACTTC
CASSLVGSMGIQYF
>12|-|TRBJ2-1|TRBV5-1|-
TGCGCCAGCAGCATGGACTCCCTCGAGCAGTTCTTC
CASSMDSLEQFF
>15|TRBD2|TRBJ2-1|TRBV10-3|many
TGTGCCATCAGTGAGGCCAGGGAGGGGCGCCATGAGCAGTTCTTC
CAISEAREGRHEQFF
>15|TRBD2|TRBJ2-7|TRBV5-1|many
TGTGCCAGCAGCTTAGAAGCGGGGAGCTCCTACGAGCAGTACTTC
CASSLEAGSSYEQYF
>15|-|TRBJ1-1|TRBV28|-
TGTGCCAGCAGAGATTATGGCGTCAGCTACTTTGAAGCTTTCTTT
CASRDYGVSYFEAFF
>15|TRBD1|TRBJ1-3|TRBV28|many
TGTGCCAGCAGTTTGGTGACAGGGTCCGGAAACACCATATATTTT
CASSLVTGSGNTIYF
>16|TRBD2|TRBJ2-7|TRBV20-1|-
TGCAGTGCTAGAGTTTTTGTTGTAAGCGGGAGGGGCGAGCAGTACTTC
CSARVFVVSGRGEQYF
>13|-|TRBJ2-1|TRBV29-1|-
TGCAGCGTTGACCAGAATATGGGCAATGAGCAGTTCTTC
CSVDQNMGNEQFF